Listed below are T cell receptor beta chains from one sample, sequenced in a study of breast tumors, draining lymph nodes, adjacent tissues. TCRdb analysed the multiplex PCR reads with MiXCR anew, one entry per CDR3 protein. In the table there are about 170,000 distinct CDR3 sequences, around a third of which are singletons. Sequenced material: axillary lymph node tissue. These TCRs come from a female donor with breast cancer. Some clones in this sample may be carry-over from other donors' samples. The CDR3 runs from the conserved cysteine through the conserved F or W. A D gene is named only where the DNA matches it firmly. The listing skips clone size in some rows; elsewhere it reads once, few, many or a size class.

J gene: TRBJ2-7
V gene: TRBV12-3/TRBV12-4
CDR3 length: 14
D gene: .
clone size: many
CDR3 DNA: TGTGCCAGCAGTTTTCGGCGGGACAGCTACGAGCAGTACTTC
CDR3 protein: CASSFRRDSYEQYF

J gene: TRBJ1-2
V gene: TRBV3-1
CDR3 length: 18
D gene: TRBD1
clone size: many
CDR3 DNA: TGTGCCAGCAGCCAGCGGAGCCGGGACAGGGGAGTTAGCTATGGCTACACCTTC
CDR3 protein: CASSQRSRDRGVSYGYTF

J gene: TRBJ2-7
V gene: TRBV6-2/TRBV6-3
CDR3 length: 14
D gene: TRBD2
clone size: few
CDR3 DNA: TGTGCCAGCAGGCAAGCGGGAGGGCCCTACGAGCAGTACTTC
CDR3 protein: CASRQAGGPYEQYF

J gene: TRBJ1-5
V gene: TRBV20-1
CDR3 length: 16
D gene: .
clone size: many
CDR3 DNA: TGCAGTGCCCCCACGGCAGGGTCCCATAGCAATCAGCCCCAGCATTTT
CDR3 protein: CSAPTAGSHSNQPQHF

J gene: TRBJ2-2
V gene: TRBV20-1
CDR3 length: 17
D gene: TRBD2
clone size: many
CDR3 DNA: TGCAGTGCTAGACTACCGTCGGGAGGGGTGAAAACCGGGGAGCTGTTTTTT
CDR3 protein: CSARLPSGGVKTGELFF

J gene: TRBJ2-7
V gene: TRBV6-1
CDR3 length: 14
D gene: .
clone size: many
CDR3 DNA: TGTGCCAGCAGTGAAGCGGGGCAGGGCTACGAGCAGTACTTC
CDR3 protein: CASSEAGQGYEQYF

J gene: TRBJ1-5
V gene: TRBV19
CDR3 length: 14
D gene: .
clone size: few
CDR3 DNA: TGTGCCAGTAACCCCGGTCGGCGCAATCAGCCCCAGCATTTT
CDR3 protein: CASNPGRRNQPQHF

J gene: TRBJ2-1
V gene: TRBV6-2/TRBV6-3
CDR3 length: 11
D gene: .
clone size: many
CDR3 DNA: TGTGCCAGCAGCCAAGGGGGTGAGCAGTTCTTC
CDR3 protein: CASSQGGEQFF

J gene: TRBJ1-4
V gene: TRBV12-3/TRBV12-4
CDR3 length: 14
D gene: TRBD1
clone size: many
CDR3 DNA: TGTGCCAGCAGTCAATGGACAGGGAATGAAAAACTGTTTTTT
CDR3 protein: CASSQWTGNEKLFF

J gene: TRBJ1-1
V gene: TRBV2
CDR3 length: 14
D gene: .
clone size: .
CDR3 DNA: TGTGCCAGCAGCCGATCACCCCGGAACACTGAAGCTTTCTTT
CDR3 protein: CASSRSPRNTEAFF

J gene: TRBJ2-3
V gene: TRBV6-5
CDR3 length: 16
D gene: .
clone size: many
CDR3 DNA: TGTGCCAGCAGTTGGACCGCCGGGACTAGCACAGATACGCAGTATTTT
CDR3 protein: CASSWTAGTSTDTQYF

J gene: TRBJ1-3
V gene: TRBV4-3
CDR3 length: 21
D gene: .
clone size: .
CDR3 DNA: .
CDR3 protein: CASSQGRRTGKSFFGQGTIYF

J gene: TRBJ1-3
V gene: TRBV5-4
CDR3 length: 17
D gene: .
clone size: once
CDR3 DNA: TGTGCCAGCAGCTTTGGGGGCAGGGCCAACTCTGGAAACACCATATATTTT
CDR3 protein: CASSFGGRANSGNTIYF

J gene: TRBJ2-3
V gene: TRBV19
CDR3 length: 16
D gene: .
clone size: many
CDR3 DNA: TGTGCCAGTAGTATAAATACGAGACTAATCACAGATACGCAGTATTTT
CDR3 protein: CASSINTRLITDTQYF

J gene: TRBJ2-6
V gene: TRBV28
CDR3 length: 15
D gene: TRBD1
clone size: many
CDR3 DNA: TGTGCCAGCGCGAAAACAGGGGCTGGGGCCAACGTCCTGACTTTC
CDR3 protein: CASAKTGAGANVLTF

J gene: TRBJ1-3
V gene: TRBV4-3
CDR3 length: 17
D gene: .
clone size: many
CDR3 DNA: TGCGCCAGCAGCCAAGATTTTGGGGTTCACTCTGGAAACACCATATATTTT
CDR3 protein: CASSQDFGVHSGNTIYF

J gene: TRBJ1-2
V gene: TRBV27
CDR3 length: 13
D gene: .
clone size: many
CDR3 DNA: TGTGCCAGCAGTTTTAGCAGGGTTGGTGGCTACACCTTC
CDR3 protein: CASSFSRVGGYTF

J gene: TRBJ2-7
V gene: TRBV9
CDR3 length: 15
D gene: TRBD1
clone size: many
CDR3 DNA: TGTGCCAGCAGCGTAGGACAGGGGGCAGGTTACGAGCAGTACTTC
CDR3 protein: CASSVGQGAGYEQYF

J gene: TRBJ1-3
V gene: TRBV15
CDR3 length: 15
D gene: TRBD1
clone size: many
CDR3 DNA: TGTGCCACCAGCCCAGGGGGCCGGGCTGGAAACACCATATATTTT
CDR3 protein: CATSPGGRAGNTIYF

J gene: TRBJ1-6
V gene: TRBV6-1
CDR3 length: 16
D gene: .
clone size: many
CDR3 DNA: TGTGCCAGCAGTGAATTCGCCCCATCTTTAGGGTCACCCCTCCACTTT
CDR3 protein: CASSEFAPSLGSPLHF

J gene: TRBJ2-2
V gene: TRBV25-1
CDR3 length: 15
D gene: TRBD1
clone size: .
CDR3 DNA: TGTGCCAGCAGTGAATCGGACAGGGTTTCCGGGGAGCTGTTTTTT
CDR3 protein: CASSESDRVSGELFF

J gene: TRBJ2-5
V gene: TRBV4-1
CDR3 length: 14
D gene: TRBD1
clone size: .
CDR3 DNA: TGCGCCAGCAGCGAATGGGACAGTGGAGAGACCCAGTACTTC
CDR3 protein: CASSEWDSGETQYF

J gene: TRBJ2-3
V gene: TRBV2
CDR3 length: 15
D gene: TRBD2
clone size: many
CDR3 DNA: TGTGCCAGCAGTGGGACTAGCGGGGGGACAGATACGCAGTATTTT
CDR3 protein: CASSGTSGGTDTQYF

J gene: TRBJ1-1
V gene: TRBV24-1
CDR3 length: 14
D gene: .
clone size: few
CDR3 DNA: TGTGCCACCCCACACGAGGGCAGGGACACTGAAGCTTTCTTT
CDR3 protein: CATPHEGRDTEAFF

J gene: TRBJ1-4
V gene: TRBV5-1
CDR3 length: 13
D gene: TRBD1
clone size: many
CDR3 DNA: TGCGCCAGCAGCCCAGGGACAGATGAAAAACTGTTTTTT
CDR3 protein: CASSPGTDEKLFF

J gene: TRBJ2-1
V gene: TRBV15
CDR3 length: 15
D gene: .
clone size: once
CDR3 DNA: TGTGCCACCAGCAGAGATCCGGCGAGCGACAATGAGCAGTTCTTC
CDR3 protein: CATSRDPASDNEQFF

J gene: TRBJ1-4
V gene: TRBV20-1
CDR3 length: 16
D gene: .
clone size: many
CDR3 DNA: TGCAGTGCGAGGGAAGGGCTTAGAACAACTAATGAAAAACTGTTTTTT
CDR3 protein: CSAREGLRTTNEKLFF

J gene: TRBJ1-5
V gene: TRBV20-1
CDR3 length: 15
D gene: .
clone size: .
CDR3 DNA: TGCAGTGCTAACCACAGGGCCGACTTCTATCCGGCCCAGCATTTT
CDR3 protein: CSANHRADFYPAQHF

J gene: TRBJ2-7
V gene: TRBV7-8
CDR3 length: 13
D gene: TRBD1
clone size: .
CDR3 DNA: TGTGCCAGCAGCGCCGGGACAGCCTACGAGCAGTACTTC
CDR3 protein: CASSAGTAYEQYF

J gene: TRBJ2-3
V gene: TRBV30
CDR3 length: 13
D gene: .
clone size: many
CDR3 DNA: TGTGCCTGGACGCAGGGCAGCACAGATACGCAGTATTTT
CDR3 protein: CAWTQGSTDTQYF

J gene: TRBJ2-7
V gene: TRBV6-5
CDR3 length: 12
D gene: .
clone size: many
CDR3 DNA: TGTGCCAGCAGCGACCTTCCGGGCGAGCAGTACTTC
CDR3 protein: CASSDLPGEQYF

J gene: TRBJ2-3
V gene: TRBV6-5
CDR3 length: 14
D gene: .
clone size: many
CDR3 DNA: TGTGCCAGCAGTCCCCTGACAATAACAGATACGCAGTATTTT
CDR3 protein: CASSPLTITDTQYF

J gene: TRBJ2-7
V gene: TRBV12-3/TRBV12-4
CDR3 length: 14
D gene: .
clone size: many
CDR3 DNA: TGTGCCAGCAGTCCATCAAAGCAAATCTACGAGCAGTACTTC
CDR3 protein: CASSPSKQIYEQYF

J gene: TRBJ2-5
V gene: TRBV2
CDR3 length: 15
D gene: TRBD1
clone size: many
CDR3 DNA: TGTGCCAGCGGGGACGGACAGGGGATGGGAGGGACCCAGTACTTC
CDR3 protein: CASGDGQGMGGTQYF

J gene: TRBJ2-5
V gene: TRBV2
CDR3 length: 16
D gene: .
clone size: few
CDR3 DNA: TGTGCCAGCAGCCCCATGAGCAGGGTAGGACAAGAGACCCAGTACTTC
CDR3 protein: CASSPMSRVGQETQYF

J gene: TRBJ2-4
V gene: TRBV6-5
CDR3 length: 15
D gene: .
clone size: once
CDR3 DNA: TGTGCCAGCAGTCGTCCTTGGATGGCCAAAGACATTCAGTACTTC
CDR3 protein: CASSRPWMAKDIQYF

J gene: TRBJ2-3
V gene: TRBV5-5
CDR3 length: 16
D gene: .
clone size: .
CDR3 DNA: TGTGCCAGCAGCTCCCGAGGTGAGGTTATCACAGATACGCAGTATTTC
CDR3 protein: CASSSRGEVITDTQYF

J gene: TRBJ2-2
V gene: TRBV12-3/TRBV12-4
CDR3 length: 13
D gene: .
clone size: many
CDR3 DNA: TGTGCCAGCAGTCCAGGGTGGGGCGGGGAGCTGTTTTTT
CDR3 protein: CASSPGWGGELFF

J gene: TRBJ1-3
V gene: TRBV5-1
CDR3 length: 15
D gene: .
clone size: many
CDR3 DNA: TGCGCCAGCAGCGACCACCGGGGCCGGGGAAACACCATATATTTT
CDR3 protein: CASSDHRGRGNTIYF

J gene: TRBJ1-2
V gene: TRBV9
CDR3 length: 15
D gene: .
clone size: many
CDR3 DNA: TGTGCCAGCAGCGTAGGTCAGGGTTACAACTATGGCTACACCTTC
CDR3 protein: CASSVGQGYNYGYTF

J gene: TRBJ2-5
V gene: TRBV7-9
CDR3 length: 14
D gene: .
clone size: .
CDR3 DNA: TGTGCCAGCAGCTTAGAAAGGCTAGTTGAGACCCAGTACTTC
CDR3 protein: CASSLERLVETQYF

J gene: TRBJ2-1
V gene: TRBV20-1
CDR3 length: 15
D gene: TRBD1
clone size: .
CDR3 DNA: TGCAGTGCTATAGCCGGGACAGGGACATACAATGAGCAGTTCTTC
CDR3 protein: CSAIAGTGTYNEQFF

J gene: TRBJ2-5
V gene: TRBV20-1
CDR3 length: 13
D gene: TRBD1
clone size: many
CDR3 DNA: TGCAGTGCTAGCCCAGGGGGTCAAGAGACCCAGTACTTC
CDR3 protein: CSASPGGQETQYF

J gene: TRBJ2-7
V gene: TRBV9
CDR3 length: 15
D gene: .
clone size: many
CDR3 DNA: TGTGCCAGCAGCGTAGGTCAGGGCCCCTCCTACGAGCAGTACTTC
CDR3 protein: CASSVGQGPSYEQYF

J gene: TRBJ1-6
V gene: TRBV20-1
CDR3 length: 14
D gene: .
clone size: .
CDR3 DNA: TGCAGTGCTAGACAGTTTCTCCCCGATTCACCCCTCCACTTT
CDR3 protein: CSARQFLPDSPLHF

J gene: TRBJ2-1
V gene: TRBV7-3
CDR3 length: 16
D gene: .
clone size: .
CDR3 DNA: TGTGCCAGCAGCTTAAGGGGAGCCGGGACTGCTAATGAGCAGTTCTTC
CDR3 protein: CASSLRGAGTANEQFF

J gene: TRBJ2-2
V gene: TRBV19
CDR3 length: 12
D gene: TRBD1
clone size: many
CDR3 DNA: TGTGCCAGCAACAGGGGTTCCGGGGAGCTGTTTTTT
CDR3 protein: CASNRGSGELFF

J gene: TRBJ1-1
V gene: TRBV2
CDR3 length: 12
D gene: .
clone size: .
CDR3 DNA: TGTGCCAGCAGGATTAATAGGAATGAAGCTTTCTTT
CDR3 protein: CASRINRNEAFF

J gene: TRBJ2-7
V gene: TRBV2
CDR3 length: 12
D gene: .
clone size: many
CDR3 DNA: TGTGCCAGCAGTGAAACACGCTACGAGCAGTACTTC
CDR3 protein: CASSETRYEQYF